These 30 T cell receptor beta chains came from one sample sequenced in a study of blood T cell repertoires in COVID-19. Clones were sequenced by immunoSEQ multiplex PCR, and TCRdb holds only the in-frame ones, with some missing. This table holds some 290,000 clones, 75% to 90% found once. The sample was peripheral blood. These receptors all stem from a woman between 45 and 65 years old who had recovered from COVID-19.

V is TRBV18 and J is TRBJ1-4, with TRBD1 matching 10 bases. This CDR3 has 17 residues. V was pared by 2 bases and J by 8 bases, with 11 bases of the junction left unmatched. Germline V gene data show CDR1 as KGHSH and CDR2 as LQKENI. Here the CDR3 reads CASSPSTYGQGEEKLFF. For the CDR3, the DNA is TGTGCCAGCTCACCATCCACCTATGGACAGGGGGAAGAAAAACTGTTTTTT.

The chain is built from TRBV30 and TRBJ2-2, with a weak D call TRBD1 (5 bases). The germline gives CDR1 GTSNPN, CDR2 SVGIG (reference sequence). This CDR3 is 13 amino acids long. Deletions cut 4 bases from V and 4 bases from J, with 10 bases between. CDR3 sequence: CAWNGQGTGELFF. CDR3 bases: TGTGCCTGGAACGGGCAGGGCACCGGGGAGCTGTTTTTT.

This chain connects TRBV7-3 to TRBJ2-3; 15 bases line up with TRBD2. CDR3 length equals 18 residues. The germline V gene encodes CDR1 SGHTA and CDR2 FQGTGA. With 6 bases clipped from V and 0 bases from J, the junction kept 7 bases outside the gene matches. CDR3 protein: CASRQGLAGGPSTDTQYF. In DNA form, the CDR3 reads TGTGCCAGCAGACAGGGACTAGCGGGGGGCCCGAGCACAGATACGCAGTATTTT.

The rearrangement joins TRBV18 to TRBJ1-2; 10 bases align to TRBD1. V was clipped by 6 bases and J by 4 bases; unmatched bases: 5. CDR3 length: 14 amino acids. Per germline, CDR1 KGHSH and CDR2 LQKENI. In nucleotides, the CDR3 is TGTGCCAGCTCCCCGGGACAGGGGTCCTATGGCTACACCTTC. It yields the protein CASSPGQGSYGYTF.

Written as DNA, the CDR3 is TGTGCCAGCAGCTTAGGGTTCGGGACAGGGGCCCACGAGCAGTACTTC. This gives the protein CASSLGFGTGAHEQYF. The genes are TRBV11-2 and TRBJ2-7, with TRBD1 identical over 10 bases. Trimming took 1 base from V and 5 from J; bases not matched to a gene: 8. The CDR3 covers 16 residues. Germline CDR1 reads SGHAT; CDR2 reads FQNNGV.

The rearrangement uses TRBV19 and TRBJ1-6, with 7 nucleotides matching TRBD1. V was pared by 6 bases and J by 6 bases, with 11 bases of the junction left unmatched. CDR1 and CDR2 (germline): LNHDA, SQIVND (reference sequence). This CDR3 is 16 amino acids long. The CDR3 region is CASSYSRDSLNSPLHF. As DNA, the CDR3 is TGTGCCAGTAGCTATTCGAGGGACAGCCTTAATTCACCCCTCCACTTT.

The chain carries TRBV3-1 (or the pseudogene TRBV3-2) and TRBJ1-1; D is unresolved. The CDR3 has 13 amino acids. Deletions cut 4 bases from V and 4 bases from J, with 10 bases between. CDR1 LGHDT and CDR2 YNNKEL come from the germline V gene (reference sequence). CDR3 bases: TGTGCCAGCAGCCCCCCAGGTAGCACTGAAGCTTTCTTT. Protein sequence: CASSPPGSTEAFF.

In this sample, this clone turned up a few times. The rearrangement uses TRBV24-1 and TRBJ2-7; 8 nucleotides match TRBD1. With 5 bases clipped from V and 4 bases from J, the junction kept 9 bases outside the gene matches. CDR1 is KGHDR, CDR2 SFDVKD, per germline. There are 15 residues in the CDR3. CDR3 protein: CATSAIDRGRYEQYF. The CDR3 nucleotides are TGTGCCACCAGTGCAATAGACAGGGGTCGATACGAGCAGTACTTC.

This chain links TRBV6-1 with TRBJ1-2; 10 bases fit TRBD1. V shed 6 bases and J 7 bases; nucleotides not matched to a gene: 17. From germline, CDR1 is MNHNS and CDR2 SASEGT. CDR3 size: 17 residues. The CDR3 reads CASREMWDRGRLSGYTF. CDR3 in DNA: TGTGCCAGCAGAGAAATGTGGGACAGGGGAAGGCTGTCTGGCTACACCTTC.

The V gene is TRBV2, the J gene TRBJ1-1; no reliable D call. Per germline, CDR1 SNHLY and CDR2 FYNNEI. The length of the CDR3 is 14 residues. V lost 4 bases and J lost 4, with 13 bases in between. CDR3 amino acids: CASSVFGAGTEAFF. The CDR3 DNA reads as TGTGCCAGCAGTGTCTTCGGCGCGGGCACTGAAGCTTTCTTT.

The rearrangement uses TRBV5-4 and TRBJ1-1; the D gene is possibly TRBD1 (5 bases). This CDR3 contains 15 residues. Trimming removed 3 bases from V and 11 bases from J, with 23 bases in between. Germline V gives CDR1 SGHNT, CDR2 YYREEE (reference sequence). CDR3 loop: CASSSTVRQPTWAFF. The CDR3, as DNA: TGTGCCAGCAGCTCGACAGTTAGGCAGCCCACGTGGGCTTTCTTT.

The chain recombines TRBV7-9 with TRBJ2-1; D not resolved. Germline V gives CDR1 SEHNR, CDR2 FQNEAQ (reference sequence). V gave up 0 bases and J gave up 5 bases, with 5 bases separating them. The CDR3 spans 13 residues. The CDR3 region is CASSLALDNEQFF. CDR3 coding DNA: TGTGCCAGCAGCTTAGCTCTAGACAATGAGCAGTTCTTC.

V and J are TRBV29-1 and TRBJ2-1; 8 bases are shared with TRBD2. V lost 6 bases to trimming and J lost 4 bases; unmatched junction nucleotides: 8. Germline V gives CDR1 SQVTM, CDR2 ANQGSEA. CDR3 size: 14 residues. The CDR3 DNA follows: TGCAGCGTAAAGACTACTAGCGGATACAATGAGCAGTTCTTC. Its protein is CSVKTTSGYNEQFF.

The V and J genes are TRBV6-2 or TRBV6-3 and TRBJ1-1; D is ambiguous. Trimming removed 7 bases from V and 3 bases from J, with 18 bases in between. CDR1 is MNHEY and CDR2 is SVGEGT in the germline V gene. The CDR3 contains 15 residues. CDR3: CASTPLGFSDTEAFF. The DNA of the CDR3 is TGTGCCAGCACCCCCCTCGGGTTTTCGGACACTGAAGCTTTCTTT.

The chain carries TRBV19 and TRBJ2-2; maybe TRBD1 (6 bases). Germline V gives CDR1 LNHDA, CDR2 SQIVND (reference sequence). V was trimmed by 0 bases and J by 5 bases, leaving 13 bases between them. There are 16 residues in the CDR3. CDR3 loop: CASSIDQGYSTGELFF. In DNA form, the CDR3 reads TGTGCCAGTAGTATAGATCAGGGGTACTCTACCGGGGAGCTGTTTTTT.

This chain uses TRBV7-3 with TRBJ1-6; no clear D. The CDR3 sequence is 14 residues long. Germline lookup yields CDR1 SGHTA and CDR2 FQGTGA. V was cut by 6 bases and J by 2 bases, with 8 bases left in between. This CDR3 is CASSLNPYNSPLHF. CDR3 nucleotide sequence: TGTGCCAGCAGTCTAAATCCCTATAATTCACCCCTCCACTTT.

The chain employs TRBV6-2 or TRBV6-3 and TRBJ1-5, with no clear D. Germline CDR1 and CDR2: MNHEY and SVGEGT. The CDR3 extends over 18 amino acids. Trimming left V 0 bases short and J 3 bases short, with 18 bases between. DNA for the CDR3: TGTGCCAGCAGTTACTCTCCGCGGGAAGCCTCGATCAATCAGCCCCAGCATTTT. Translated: CASSYSPREASINQPQHF.

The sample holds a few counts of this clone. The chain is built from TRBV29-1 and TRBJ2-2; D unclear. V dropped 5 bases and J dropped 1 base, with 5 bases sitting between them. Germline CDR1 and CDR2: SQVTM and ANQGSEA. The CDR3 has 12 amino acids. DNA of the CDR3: TGCAGCGTTAACGGGAACACCGGGGAGCTGTTTTTT. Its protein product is CSVNGNTGELFF.

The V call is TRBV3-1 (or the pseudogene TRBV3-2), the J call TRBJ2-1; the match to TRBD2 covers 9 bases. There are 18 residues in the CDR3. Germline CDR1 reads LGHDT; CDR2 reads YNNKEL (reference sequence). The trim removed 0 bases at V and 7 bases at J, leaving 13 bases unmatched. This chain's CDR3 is CASSQDSLLAGKWNEQFF. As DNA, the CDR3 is TGTGCCAGCAGCCAAGATTCATTGCTAGCGGGAAAGTGGAATGAGCAGTTCTTC.

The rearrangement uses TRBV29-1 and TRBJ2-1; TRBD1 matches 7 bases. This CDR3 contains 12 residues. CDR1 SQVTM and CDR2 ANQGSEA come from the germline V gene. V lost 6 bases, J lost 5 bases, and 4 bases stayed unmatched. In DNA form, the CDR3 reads TGCAGCGTGGGGGACAGTCACAATGAGCAGTTCTTC. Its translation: CSVGDSHNEQFF.

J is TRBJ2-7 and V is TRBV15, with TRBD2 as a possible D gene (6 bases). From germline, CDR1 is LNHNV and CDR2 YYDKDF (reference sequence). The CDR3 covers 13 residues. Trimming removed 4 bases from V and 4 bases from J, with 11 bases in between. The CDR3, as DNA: TGTGCCACCAGCATAGGCGGGAAGTACGAGCAGTACTTC. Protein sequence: CATSIGGKYEQYF.

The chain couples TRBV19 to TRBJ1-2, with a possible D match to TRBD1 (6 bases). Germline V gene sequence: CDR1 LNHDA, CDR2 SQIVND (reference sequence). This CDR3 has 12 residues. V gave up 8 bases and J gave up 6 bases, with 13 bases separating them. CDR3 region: CASRGHYHGYTF. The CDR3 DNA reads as TGTGCCAGTCGGGGACACTATCATGGCTACACCTTC.

The CDR3 nucleotides read TGTGCCAGCAGCGGCAGGGTATACAATGAGCAGTTCTTC. Translation gives CASSGRVYNEQFF. This rearrangement joins TRBV5-4 to TRBJ2-1, with a tentative D call TRBD1 (5 bases). CDR3 length: 13 residues. Germline V gives CDR1 SGHNT, CDR2 YYREEE (reference sequence). Deletions cut 4 bases from V and 4 bases from J, with 9 bases between.

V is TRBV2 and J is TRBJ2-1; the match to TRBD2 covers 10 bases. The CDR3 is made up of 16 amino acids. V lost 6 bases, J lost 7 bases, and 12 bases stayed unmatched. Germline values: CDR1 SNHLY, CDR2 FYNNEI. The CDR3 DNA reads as TGTGCCAGCAGGCCCAAGGCTAGCGGGAGACAAAATGAGCAGTTCTTC. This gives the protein CASRPKASGRQNEQFF.

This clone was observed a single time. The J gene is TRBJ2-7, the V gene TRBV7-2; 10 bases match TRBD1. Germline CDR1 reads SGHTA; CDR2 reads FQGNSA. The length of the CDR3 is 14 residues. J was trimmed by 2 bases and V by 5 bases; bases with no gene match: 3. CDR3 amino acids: CASSQGQGTYEQYF. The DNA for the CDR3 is TGTGCCAGCAGCCAGGGACAGGGGACCTACGAGCAGTACTTC.

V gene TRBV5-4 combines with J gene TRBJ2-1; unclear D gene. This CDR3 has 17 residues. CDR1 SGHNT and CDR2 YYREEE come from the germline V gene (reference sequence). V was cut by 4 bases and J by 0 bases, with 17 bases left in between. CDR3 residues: CASSPGGLLSSYNEQFF. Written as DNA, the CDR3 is TGTGCCAGCAGCCCGGGTGGCTTATTAAGCTCCTACAATGAGCAGTTCTTC. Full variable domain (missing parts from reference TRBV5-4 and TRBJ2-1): ETGVTQSPTHLIKTRGQQVTLRCSSQSGHNTVSWYQQALGQGPQFIFQYYREEENGRGNFPPRFSGLQFPNYSSELNVNALELDDSALYLCASSPGGLLSSYNEQFFGPGTRLTVL.

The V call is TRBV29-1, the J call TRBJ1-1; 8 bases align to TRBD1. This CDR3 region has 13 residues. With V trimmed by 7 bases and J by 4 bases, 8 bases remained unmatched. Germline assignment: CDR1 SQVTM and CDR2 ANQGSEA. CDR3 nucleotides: TGCAGCGAGAAGCAGGGGGCGAGCACTGAAGCTTTCTTT. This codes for CSEKQGASTEAFF.

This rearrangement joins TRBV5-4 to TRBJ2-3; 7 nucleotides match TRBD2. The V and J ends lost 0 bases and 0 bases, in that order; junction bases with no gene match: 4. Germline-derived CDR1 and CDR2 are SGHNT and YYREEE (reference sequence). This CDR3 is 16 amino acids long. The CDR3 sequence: CASSLGSGVSTDTQYF. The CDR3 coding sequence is TGTGCCAGCAGCTTGGGGAGCGGGGTTAGCACAGATACGCAGTATTTT. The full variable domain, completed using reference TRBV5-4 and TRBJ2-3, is ETGVTQSPTHLIKTRGQQVTLRCSSQSGHNTVSWYQQALGQGPQFIFQYYREEENGRGNFPPRFSGLQFPNYSSELNVNALELDDSALYLCASSLGSGVSTDTQYFGPGTRLTVL.

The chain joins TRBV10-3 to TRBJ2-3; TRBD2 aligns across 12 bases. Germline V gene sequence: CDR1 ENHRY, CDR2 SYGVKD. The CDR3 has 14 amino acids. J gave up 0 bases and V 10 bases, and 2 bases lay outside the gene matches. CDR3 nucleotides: TGTGCCACCGGGACTAGCGGGAGCACAGATACGCAGTATTTT. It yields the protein CATGTSGSTDTQYF.

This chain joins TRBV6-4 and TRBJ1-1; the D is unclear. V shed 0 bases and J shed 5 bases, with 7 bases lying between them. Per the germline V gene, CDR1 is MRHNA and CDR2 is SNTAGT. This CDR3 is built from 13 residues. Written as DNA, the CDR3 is TGTGCCAGCAGTGACTCGGAGGAGACTGAAGCTTTCTTT. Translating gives CASSDSEETEAFF.